This T cell receptor beta chain was sequenced in a study of neurological immune-mediated disorders. One entry per CDR3 protein results from TCRdb running MiXCR on the 5' RACE reads. The data show 65,000 to 75,000 distinct CDR3 sequences, about 5% seen once. Ten or more counts support this clonotype. The V gene end was trimmed by 3 bases and the J gene end by 9 bases; junction bases not matched to a gene: 14. CDR1 is SGHRS, CDR2 YFSETQ, per germline. CDR3 size: 16 residues. This sequence originates from a human donor with multiple sclerosis. The donor label of this sample is uncertain. Sample: PBMCs. The chain carries TRBV5-1 and TRBJ2-1, with 8 bases aligning to TRBD2. As DNA, the CDR3 is TGCGCCAGCAGCTCGTCCGGGACTAGGATATTTGGTGAGCAGTTCTTC. Amino acids: CASSSSGTRIFGEQFF.